The 9 T cell receptor beta chains below come from one sample, sequenced in a study of shared clonotypes between healthy human individuals. Some clones are missing from TCRdb's copy, which holds only in-frame ones; the method was immunoSEQ multiplex PCR. This sample carries a few million clones, approximately 90% of them seen once, and the ten largest clones take over 0.12%. Specimen: naive CD4+ T cells sorted from blood. The subset denotes: CD45RA+ positively selected. Every receptor here comes from a man between 18 and 29 years old in good health.

The J gene is TRBJ2-7, the V gene TRBV10-3; TRBD2 aligns across 10 bases. CDR1 is ENHRY and CDR2 is SYGVKD in the germline V gene. CDR3 length equals 13 residues. The trim removed 7 bases at V and 5 bases at J, leaving 5 bases unmatched. CDR3 coding DNA: TGTGCCATCACGACACTAGCGGGAAACGAGCAGTACTTC. Its protein is CAITTLAGNEQYF.

The V gene is TRBV27, the J gene TRBJ1-6; 8 bases are a match to TRBD1. The CDR3 covers 16 residues. V lost 6 bases, J lost 3 bases, and 7 bases stayed unmatched. The germline V gene has CDR1 MNHEY and CDR2 SMNVEV (reference sequence). The CDR3 loop reads CASRTGTGLYNSPLHF. Written as DNA, the CDR3 is TGTGCCAGCAGGACCGGGACAGGACTCTATAATTCACCCCTCCACTTT.

The chain links TRBV15 to TRBJ2-1; D is uncertain. CDR3 length: 12 residues. V lost 4 bases and J lost 9, with 10 bases in between. The germline V gene encodes CDR1 LNHNV and CDR2 YYDKDF (reference sequence). CDR3 protein: CATSTNPSEQFF. The CDR3 DNA reads as TGTGCCACCAGCACCAACCCAAGTGAGCAGTTCTTC.

V gene TRBV7-8 combines with J gene TRBJ2-1; 9 nucleotides align to TRBD2. Germline V gives CDR1 SGHVS, CDR2 FQNEAQ. The V and J ends lost 4 bases and 8 bases, in that order; junction bases with no gene match: 18. The CDR3 is made up of 18 amino acids. This CDR3 is CASSYNTRRSGSRDEQFF. The CDR3 region has the DNA TGTGCCAGCAGCTACAATACTCGGCGTAGCGGGAGTAGGGATGAGCAGTTCTTC.

The rearrangement uses TRBV6-5 and TRBJ2-2, with D perhaps matching TRBD1 or TRBD2 (5 bases each). Trimming removed 2 bases at V and 3 bases at J, with 13 bases between. Germline assignment: CDR1 MNHEY and CDR2 SVGAGI. The CDR3 sequence is 16 residues long. Here the CDR3 DNA reads TGTGCCAGCAGTTACCAGGGCATGGGGGACACCGGGGAGCTGTTTTTT. This translates into CASSYQGMGDTGELFF.

The rearrangement links TRBV29-1 to TRBJ2-7, with 10 bases fitting TRBD1. The ends lost 7 bases at V and 4 bases at J; junction bases unmatched: 7. Germline CDR1 is SQVTM and CDR2 is ANQGSEA. The CDR3 is 13 residues long. CDR3 amino acids: CSAGTGVGYEQYF. Written as DNA, the CDR3 is TGCAGCGCCGGGACAGGGGTTGGTTACGAGCAGTACTTC.

Concerning this clone itself: The germline gene is not matched at one end of the junction; a read error may be the cause. The chain couples TRBV6-1 to TRBJ2-7; 8 bases are a match to TRBD1. The length of the CDR3 is 15 residues. Per germline, CDR1 MNHNS and CDR2 SASEGT. Written as DNA, the CDR3 is TGTGCCAGCAGCGAAGTGGGGACAGGTACCTACGAGCAGTACTTC. It is translated as CASSEVGTGTYEQYF.

The sample holds a few counts of this clone. J is TRBJ1-1 and V is TRBV9; D remains ambiguous. The CDR3 has 13 residues. V was pared by 4 bases and J by 0 bases, with 7 bases between. CDR1 is SGDLS and CDR2 is YYNGEE in the germline V gene. The CDR3 here is CASSPPVNTEAFF. CDR3 sequence (DNA): TGTGCCAGCAGCCCCCCGGTGAACACTGAAGCTTTCTTT.

V gene TRBV7-2 combines with J gene TRBJ2-7; D may be TRBD1 or TRBD2 (5 bases each). Per the germline V gene, CDR1 is SGHTA and CDR2 is FQGNSA. The CDR3 runs 13 residues. With 7 bases removed from V and 2 bases from J, the gap between germline ends came to 12 bases. CDR3 bases: TGTGCCAGCACCGTGGGACCTGCCTACGAGCAGTACTTC. It specifies CASTVGPAYEQYF.